These 3 T cell receptor beta chains share one sample of origin, sequenced in a study of technical replicates of blood from a few donors. The table came from immunoSEQ multiplex PCR; TCRdb's copy has only in-frame clones and leaves some out. Here the sample spans 70,000 or so clones, approximately 88% being singletons. The sequencing input was PBMCs. The receptors here all came from a human donor in good health. Some clones in this sample may be carry-over from other donors' samples.

The rearrangement uses TRBV7-3 and TRBJ1-1; TRBD1 agrees at 7 bases. There are 17 residues in the CDR3. The germline CDR1 and CDR2 sequences are SGHTA and FQGTGA. J gave up 0 bases and V 2 bases, and 9 bases lay outside the gene matches. This CDR3 reads CASSLGPPTGLNTEAFF. The CDR3 coding sequence is TGTGCCAGCAGCTTAGGGCCCCCGACAGGGCTGAACACTGAAGCTTTCTTT.

The rearrangement joins TRBV5-6 to TRBJ2-1, with 10 bases aligning to TRBD2. Germline assignment: CDR1 SGHDT and CDR2 YYEEEE. J was trimmed by 9 bases and V by 0 bases; bases with no gene match: 6. CDR3 length equals 15 residues. CDR3 in amino acids: CASSLGLAGVAEQFF. In DNA form, the CDR3 reads TGTGCCAGCAGCTTGGGGCTAGCGGGAGTAGCTGAGCAGTTCTTC.

The CDR3 sequence: CASALAERQFF. The CDR3, as DNA: TGTGCTAGTGCCTTAGCGGAGCGACAGTTCTTC. The chain joins TRBV12-5 to TRBJ2-1, with D possibly matching TRBD2 (6 bases). V was trimmed by 7 bases and J by 13 bases, leaving 14 bases between them. This CDR3 is 11 amino acids long. Germline V lookup: CDR1 LGHNT, CDR2 FRNRAP.